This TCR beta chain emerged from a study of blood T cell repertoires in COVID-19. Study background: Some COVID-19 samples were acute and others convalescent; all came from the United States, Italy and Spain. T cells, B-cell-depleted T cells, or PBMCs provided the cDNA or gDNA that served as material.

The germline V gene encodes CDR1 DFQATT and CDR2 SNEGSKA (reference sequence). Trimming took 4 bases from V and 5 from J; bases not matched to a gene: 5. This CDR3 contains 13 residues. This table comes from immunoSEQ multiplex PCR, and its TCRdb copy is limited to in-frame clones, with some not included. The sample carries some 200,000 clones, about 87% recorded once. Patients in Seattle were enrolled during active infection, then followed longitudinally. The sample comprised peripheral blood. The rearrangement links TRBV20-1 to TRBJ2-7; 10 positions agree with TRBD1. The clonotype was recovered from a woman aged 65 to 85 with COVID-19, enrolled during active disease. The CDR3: CSAIDRGLDEQYF. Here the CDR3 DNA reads TGCAGTGCTATTGACAGGGGGCTGGACGAGCAGTACTTC.